Given below is one T cell receptor beta chain in context. The antigen remains undetermined. The entry originates in a study of OX40 agonist ivuxolimab in advanced cancers. Study background: Antecedent anti-PD-1, anti-PD-L1 or anti-CTLA-4 therapy was permissible, with about 40% having received some. The study's findings and limits: Among the lowest levels of clonal expansion were found in partial responders at 0.1-3.0 mg/kg.

Germline CDR1 SEHNR, CDR2 FQNEAQ (reference sequence). The V and J ends lost 1 base and 2 bases respectively, with 9 bases between them. This CDR3 region has 14 residues. Produced via immunoSEQ multiplex PCR; TCRdb's table is partial and in-frame only. This table has 60,000 or so clones, around 87% appearing once. This chain connects TRBV7-9 to TRBJ2-7; tentative D call: TRBD2 (5 bases). The starting material was CD4+ or CD8+ T cells sorted from blood, obtained in a trial of the OX40 agonist ivuxolimab. This sequence was found in an adult with an advanced solid tumor such as melanoma, head and neck, liver or kidney cancer. DNA for the CDR3: TGTGCCAGCAGCTTAGTTGGAGGTACCTACGAGCAGTACTTC. Translated, it gives CASSLVGGTYEQYF.